These 2 T cell receptor beta chains were all obtained from the same sample, sequenced in a study of blood T cell repertoires in COVID-19. Measured with immunoSEQ multiplex PCR; TCRdb has only the in-frame clones, and not every one. Counted here are a few hundred thousand clones, 75% to 90% occurring once; the ten biggest clones make up about 9.4%. Material: peripheral blood. All receptors come from a woman aged 70-85 years with COVID-19, enrolled during active disease.

J is TRBJ1-1 and V is TRBV28; tentative D call: TRBD1 (6 bases). Trimming shortened V by 7 bases and J by 0 bases, and 15 bases separated the two germline ends. From germline, CDR1 is MDHEN and CDR2 SYDVKM. The CDR3 runs to 15 residues. CDR3 DNA: TGTGCCAGCATCCGGCAGGGGAACATGAACACTGAAGCTTTCTTT. Translation gives CASIRQGNMNTEAFF. Full variable domain (rest looked up from reference TRBV28 and TRBJ1-1): DVKVTQSSRYLVKRTGEKVFLECVQDMDHENMFWYRQDPGLGLRLIYFSYDVKMKEKGDIPEGYSVSREKKERFSLILESASTNQTSMYLCASIRQGNMNTEAFFGQGTRLTVV.

The chain recombines TRBV7-2 with TRBJ2-3, with 12 bases aligning to TRBD2. Germline assignment: CDR1 SGHTA and CDR2 FQGNSA. The CDR3 sequence is 17 residues long. V dropped 5 bases and J dropped 4; count of bases not matched to a gene: 10. The CDR3 region is CASSLRTSGRSPDTQYF. CDR3 nucleotides: TGTGCCAGCAGCCTGCGTACTAGCGGGAGGTCCCCAGATACGCAGTATTTT.